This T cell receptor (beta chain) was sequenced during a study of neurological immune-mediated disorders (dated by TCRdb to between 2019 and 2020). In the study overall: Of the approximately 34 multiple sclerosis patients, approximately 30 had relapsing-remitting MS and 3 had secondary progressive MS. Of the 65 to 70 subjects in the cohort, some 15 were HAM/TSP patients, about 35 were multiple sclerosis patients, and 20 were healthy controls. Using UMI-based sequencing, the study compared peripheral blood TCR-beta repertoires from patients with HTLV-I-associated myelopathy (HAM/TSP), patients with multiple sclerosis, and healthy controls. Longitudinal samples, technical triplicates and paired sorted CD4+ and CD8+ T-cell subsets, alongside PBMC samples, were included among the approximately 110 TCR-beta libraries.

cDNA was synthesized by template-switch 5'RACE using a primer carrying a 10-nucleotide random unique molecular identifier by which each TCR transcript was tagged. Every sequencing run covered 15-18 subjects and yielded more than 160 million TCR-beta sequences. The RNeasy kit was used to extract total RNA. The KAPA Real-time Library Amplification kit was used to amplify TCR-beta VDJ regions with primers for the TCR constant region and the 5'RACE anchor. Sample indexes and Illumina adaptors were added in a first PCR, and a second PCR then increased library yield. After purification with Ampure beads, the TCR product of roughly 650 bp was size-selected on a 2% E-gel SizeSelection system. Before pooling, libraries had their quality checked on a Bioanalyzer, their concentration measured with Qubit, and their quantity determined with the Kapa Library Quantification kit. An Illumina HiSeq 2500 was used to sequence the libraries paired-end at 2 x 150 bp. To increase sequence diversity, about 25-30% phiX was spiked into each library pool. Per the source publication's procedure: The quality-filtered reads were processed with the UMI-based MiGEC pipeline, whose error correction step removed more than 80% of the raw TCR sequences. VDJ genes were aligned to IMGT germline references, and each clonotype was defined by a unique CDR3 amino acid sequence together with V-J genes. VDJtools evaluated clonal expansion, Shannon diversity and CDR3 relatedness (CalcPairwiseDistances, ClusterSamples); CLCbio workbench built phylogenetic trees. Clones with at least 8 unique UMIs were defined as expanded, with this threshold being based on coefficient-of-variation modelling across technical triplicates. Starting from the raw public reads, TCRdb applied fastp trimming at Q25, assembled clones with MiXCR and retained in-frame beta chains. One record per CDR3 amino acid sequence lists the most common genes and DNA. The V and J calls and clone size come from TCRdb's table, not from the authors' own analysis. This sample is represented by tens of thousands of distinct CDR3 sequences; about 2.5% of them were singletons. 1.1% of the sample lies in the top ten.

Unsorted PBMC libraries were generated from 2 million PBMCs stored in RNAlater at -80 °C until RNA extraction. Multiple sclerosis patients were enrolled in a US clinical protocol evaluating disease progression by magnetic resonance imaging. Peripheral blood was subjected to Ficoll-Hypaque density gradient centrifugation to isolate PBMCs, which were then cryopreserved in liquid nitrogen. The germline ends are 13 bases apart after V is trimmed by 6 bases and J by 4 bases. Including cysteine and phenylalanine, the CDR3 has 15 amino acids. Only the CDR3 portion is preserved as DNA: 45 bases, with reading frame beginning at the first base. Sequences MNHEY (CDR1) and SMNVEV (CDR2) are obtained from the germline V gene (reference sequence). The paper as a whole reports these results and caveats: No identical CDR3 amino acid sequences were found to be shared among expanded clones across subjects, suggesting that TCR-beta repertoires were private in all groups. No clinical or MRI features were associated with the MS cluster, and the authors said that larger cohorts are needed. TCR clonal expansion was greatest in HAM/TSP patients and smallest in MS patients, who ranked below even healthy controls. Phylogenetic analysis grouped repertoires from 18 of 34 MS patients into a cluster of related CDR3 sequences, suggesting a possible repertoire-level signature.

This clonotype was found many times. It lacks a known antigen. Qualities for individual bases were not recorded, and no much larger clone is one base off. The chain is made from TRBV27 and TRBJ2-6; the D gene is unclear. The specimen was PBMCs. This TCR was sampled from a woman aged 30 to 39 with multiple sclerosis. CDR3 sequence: CASRELTSGANVLTF. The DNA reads TGTGCCAGCAGAGAACTCACCTCAGGGGCCAACGTCCTGACTTTC.